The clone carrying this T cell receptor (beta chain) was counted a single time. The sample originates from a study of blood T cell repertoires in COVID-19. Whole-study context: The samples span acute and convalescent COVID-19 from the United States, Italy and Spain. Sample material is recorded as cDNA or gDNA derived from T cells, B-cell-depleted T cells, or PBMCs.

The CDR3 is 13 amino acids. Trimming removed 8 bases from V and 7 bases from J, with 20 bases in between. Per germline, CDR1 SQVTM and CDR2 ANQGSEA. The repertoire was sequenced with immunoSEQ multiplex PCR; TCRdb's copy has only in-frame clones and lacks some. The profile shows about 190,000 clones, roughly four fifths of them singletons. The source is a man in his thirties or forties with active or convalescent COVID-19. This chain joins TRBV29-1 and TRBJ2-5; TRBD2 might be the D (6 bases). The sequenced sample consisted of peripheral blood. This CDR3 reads CSPRDSLSGTQYF. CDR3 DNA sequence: TGCAGCCCCAGGGACTCACTTTCTGGGACCCAGTACTTC.